Listed here are 25 T cell receptor beta chains from one sample, sequenced in a study of blood T cell repertoires in COVID-19. Only in-frame clones appear in the TCRdb table, and some are missing; sequencing was by immunoSEQ multiplex PCR. The sample has about 400,000 clones; roughly 86% are singletons. Material for sequencing was PBMCs or T cells enriched from blood (not recorded which). Receptor source: a woman in her 30s who had recovered from COVID-19.

The V call is TRBV7-9, the J call TRBJ1-5; 10 nucleotides agree with TRBD1. V shed 5 bases, J shed 2 bases, and the junction held 12 bases outside the gene matches. There are 18 residues in the CDR3. Germline V CDR1 and CDR2: SEHNR, FQNEAQ (reference sequence). CDR3 region: CASSRSDRGRGGNQPQHF. DNA of the CDR3: TGTGCCAGCAGCCGAAGTGACAGGGGGCGCGGAGGCAATCAGCCCCAGCATTTT.

The V gene is TRBV9, the J gene TRBJ1-3; D gene unclear. CDR1 SGDLS and CDR2 YYNGEE come from the germline V gene. Trimming stripped 0 bases from V and 1 base from J, with 14 bases between. CDR3 length: 17 residues. CDR3 in amino acids: CASSVVPVTTSGNTIYF. The CDR3 coding sequence is TGTGCCAGCAGCGTAGTCCCCGTAACTACTTCTGGAAACACCATATATTTT.

CDR3 sequence: CASRTMASGYGYTF. In DNA, the CDR3 is TGTGCCAGCAGAACGATGGCGTCGGGCTATGGCTACACCTTC. This chain connects TRBV27 to TRBJ1-2; D not certain. The CDR3 loop spans 14 amino acids. V gave up 6 bases and J gave up 4 bases, with 15 bases separating them. Germline assignment: CDR1 MNHEY and CDR2 SMNVEV (reference sequence).

The chain joins TRBV30 to TRBJ2-3, with TRBD2 matching 11 bases. Germline assignment: CDR1 GTSNPN and CDR2 SVGIG (reference sequence). The CDR3 has 13 residues. V lost 3 bases to trimming and J lost 7 bases; unmatched junction nucleotides: 3. The CDR3 DNA is TGTGCCTGGAGACTAGCGGGAGTCAATACGCAGTATTTT. It codes for CAWRLAGVNTQYF. Combining the CDR3 with reference TRBV30 and TRBJ2-3 gives the whole variable domain SQTIHQWPATLVQPVGSPLSLECTVEGTSNPNLYWYRQAAGRGLQLLFYSVGIGQISSEVPQNLSASRPQDRQFILSSKKLLLSDSGFYLCAWRLAGVNTQYFGPGTRLTVL.

The chain recombines TRBV28 with TRBJ1-6; TRBD1 matches 9 bases. Germline CDR1 and CDR2: MDHEN and SYDVKM. The length of the CDR3 is 15 residues. The junction had 7 bases not matched to a gene; V was cut back by 6 bases and J by 7 bases. CDR3 protein: CASSFGTGKNSPLHF. In DNA, the CDR3 is TGTGCCAGCAGCTTCGGGACAGGGAAGAATTCACCCCTCCACTTT.

The chain joins TRBV25-1 to TRBJ1-1; 7 bases match TRBD1. Trimming at V came to 3 bases and at J to 6 bases, leaving 7 bases not matched to a gene. The CDR3 has 14 residues. From germline, CDR1 is MGHDK and CDR2 SYGVNS. For the CDR3, the DNA is TGTGCCAGCAGTGACCCGAACAGGGGACCTGAAGCTTTCTTT. It encodes CASSDPNRGPEAFF.

This chain links TRBV18 with TRBJ2-5; 9 bases map to TRBD1. V was pared by 2 bases and J by 8 bases, with 6 bases of the junction left unmatched. The CDR3 runs to 14 residues. Germline loops: CDR1 KGHSH, CDR2 LQKENI. The CDR3 DNA sequence: TGTGCCAGCTCACCAGAAGGGACAGGGCAAACCCAGTACTTC. This translates into CASSPEGTGQTQYF.

The CDR3 coding sequence is TGCGCCAGCAGTCAATGGGGTGGACAGGGGATAATCGATGAGCAGTTCTTC. Its translation: CASSQWGGQGIIDEQFF. The chain is built from TRBV23-1 and TRBJ2-1; 9 positions match TRBD1. TRBV23-1 is known as an ORF, though its function is uncertain. The CDR3 spans 17 residues. Trimming cost V 1 base and J 8 bases; bases outside gene matches: 12.

The V and J genes are TRBV5-1 and TRBJ2-5, with TRBD2 as a possible D gene (6 bases). CDR1 SGHRS and CDR2 YFSETQ come from the germline V gene. This CDR3 spans 16 amino acids. V was trimmed by 2 bases and J by 1 base, leaving 15 bases between them. As DNA, the CDR3 is TGCGCCAGCAGCTTCCGGGCGGGATCACGCCAAGAGACCCAGTACTTC. This sequence encodes CASSFRAGSRQETQYF.

This sequence joins TRBV12-3 or TRBV12-4 and TRBJ2-1; no reliable D call. Trimming removed 3 bases at V and 9 bases at J, with 9 bases between. The CDR3 sequence is 12 residues long. The CDR3 is CASSFRRIEQFF. The CDR3 DNA reads TGTGCCAGCAGTTTCCGGCGGATTGAGCAGTTCTTC.

About this clone: At one end, the junction sequence differs from germline, possibly due to a read error. This rearrangement joins TRBV6-1 to TRBJ1-2; maybe TRBD1 (5 bases). The CDR3 sequence is 17 residues long. Germline values: CDR1 MNHNS, CDR2 SASEGT. CDR3 protein: CASREGNGAPPLYGYTF. The CDR3 DNA follows: TGTGCCAGCAGAGAAGGGAATGGGGCTCCCCCCCTCTATGGCTACACCTTC.

This clone was counted only a few times. This chain links TRBV7-2 with TRBJ1-2; unclear D gene. V dropped 4 bases and J dropped 4 bases, with 16 bases sitting between them. CDR1 is SGHTA and CDR2 is FQGNSA in the germline V gene. CDR3 size: 15 residues. The CDR3 DNA reads as TGTGCCAGCAGCTATAGCGCGGGTGAGATCTATGGCTACACCTTC. Encoded protein: CASSYSAGEIYGYTF.

As for this clone: Other nucleotide sequences from this sample produce the same CDR3. The chain employs TRBV2 and TRBJ1-2; D not certain. Germline-derived CDR1 and CDR2 are SNHLY and FYNNEI. With 7 bases removed from V and 4 bases from J, the gap between germline ends came to 7 bases. The CDR3 contains 11 residues. CDR3 sequence reads: CASMGGYGYTF. DNA for the CDR3: TGTGCCAGCATGGGAGGCTATGGCTACACCTTC.

The rearrangement links TRBV9 to TRBJ2-7; TRBD2 matches 8 bases. Germline trimming cut 0 bases from V and 5 bases from J; bases unmatched to any gene: 7. The CDR3 runs 15 residues. Germline assignment: CDR1 SGDLS and CDR2 YYNGEE. CDR3 region: CASSVGVAGPHEQYF. In nucleotides, the CDR3 is TGTGCCAGCAGCGTAGGGGTAGCGGGACCCCACGAGCAGTACTTC.

CDR3: CASSVGGGSPLHF. For the CDR3, the DNA is TGTGCCAGCAGCGTAGGGGGAGGTTCACCCCTCCACTTT. V and J are TRBV9 and TRBJ1-6; D gene uncertain. Germline V lookup: CDR1 SGDLS, CDR2 YYNGEE. The CDR3 consists of 13 residues. Trimming pared 0 bases from V and 9 bases from J, leaving 7 bases between.

This rearrangement joins TRBV11-2 to TRBJ2-7; 12 nucleotides line up with TRBD1. There are 15 residues in the CDR3. V lost 5 bases to trimming and J lost 6 bases; unmatched junction nucleotides: 8. CDR1 SGHAT and CDR2 FQNNGV come from the germline V gene. CDR3 loop: CASSLRGTGGAEQYF. The CDR3, as DNA: TGTGCCAGCAGCCTAAGAGGGACAGGGGGCGCCGAGCAGTACTTC.

Only a few counts were recorded for this clone. The genes are TRBV29-1 and TRBJ1-2; a weak D match, TRBD1 (5 bases). The CDR3 is 16 amino acids. Trimming pared 1 base from V and 7 bases from J, leaving 22 bases between. CDR1 is SQVTM and CDR2 is ANQGSEA in the germline V gene. The CDR3 loop is CSVEAPPGRGLGGYTF. Here the CDR3 DNA reads TGCAGCGTTGAAGCCCCCCCGGGGCGGGGCCTTGGTGGCTACACCTTC.

This clone has just a few counts. The V call is TRBV28, the J call TRBJ1-1; unclear D gene. CDR1 and CDR2 from the germline V gene are MDHEN and SYDVKM. V lost 9 bases and J lost 5, with 13 bases in between. This CDR3 contains 12 residues. This CDR3 reads CASVGTETEAFF. The CDR3 region has the DNA TGTGCCAGTGTGGGCACCGAGACTGAAGCTTTCTTT.

The chain is built from TRBV28 and TRBJ2-7, with TRBD2 matching 10 bases. In germline, CDR1 is MDHEN, CDR2 SYDVKM. This CDR3 is built from 13 residues. Germline trimming cut 5 bases from V and 6 bases from J; bases unmatched to any gene: 4. The CDR3 loop is CASSRGTSAEQYF. DNA for the CDR3: TGTGCCAGCAGTAGAGGGACTAGCGCCGAGCAGTACTTC.

The chain combines TRBV27 with TRBJ1-2, with TRBD1 matching 7 bases. This CDR3 is built from 14 residues. Trimming removed 5 bases from V and 4 bases from J; junction bases left unmatched: 7. Germline V CDR1 and CDR2: MNHEY, SMNVEV (reference sequence). In nucleotides, the CDR3 is TGTGCCAGCAGTATCGACAGGGAATTCTATGGCTACACCTTC. Amino acids: CASSIDREFYGYTF.

The CDR3 coding sequence is TGTGCCAGCAGCTTAGCGGGGGGCAACAATGAGCAGTTCTTC. It yields the protein CASSLAGGNNEQFF. The V gene is TRBV6-2 or TRBV6-3, the J gene TRBJ2-1; 10 bases match TRBD2. Trimming took 6 bases from V and 5 from J; bases not matched to a gene: 4. The CDR3 totals 14 residues. Germline V gives CDR1 MNHEY, CDR2 SVGEGT.

V usage is TRBV30 and J usage is TRBJ1-6; 11 nucleotides align to TRBD1. CDR1 is GTSNPN, CDR2 SVGIG, per germline (reference sequence). There are 14 residues in the CDR3. The V gene end was trimmed by 4 bases and the J gene end by 9 bases; junction bases not matched to a gene: 5. CDR3 sequence: CAWTSGQGGSPLHF. The CDR3 DNA is TGTGCCTGGACCTCGGGACAGGGGGGTTCACCCCTCCACTTT.

The chain employs TRBV4-2 and TRBJ2-3, with 12 bases matching TRBD2. The CDR3 sequence is 16 residues long. J was trimmed by 1 base and V by 4 bases; bases with no gene match: 3. Germline V gene data show CDR1 as LGHNA and CDR2 as YNFKEQ. The CDR3 DNA reads as TGTGCCAGCAGCCCGCGACTAGCGGGGGGCACAGATACGCAGTATTTT. Amino acid sequence: CASSPRLAGGTDTQYF.

This chain uses TRBV7-3 with TRBJ2-5; 15 nucleotides line up with TRBD2. CDR1 and CDR2 from the germline V gene are SGHTA and FQGTGA. V was clipped by 5 bases and J by 5 bases; unmatched bases: 6. The CDR3 spans 16 residues. CDR3 DNA: TGTGCCAGCAGCCCGTCGGGACTAGCGGGGGGCGAGACCCAGTACTTC. Translating gives CASSPSGLAGGETQYF.

J is TRBJ1-5 and V is TRBV4-1; TRBD1 matches 8 bases. CDR1 and CDR2 (germline): MGHRA, YSYEKL. This CDR3 contains 18 residues. J lost 0 bases, V lost 3 bases, and 10 bases had no gene match. This chain's CDR3 is CASSQSPGQVNSNQPQHF. Written as DNA, the CDR3 is TGCGCCAGCAGCCAGTCACCGGGACAGGTTAATAGCAATCAGCCCCAGCATTTT.